Sequencing of this TCR beta chain was carried out in a study of T cell repertoires in cytomegalovirus infection (dated by TCRdb to between 2019 and 2020). In the study overall: The HLA type of each donor mattered for the analysis, because public TCR beta signatures pointed to carriage of CMV infection along with the matching HLA type.

The full study reports these points: In the ex vivo response, HLA-C-restricted CMV-specific TCR beta clonotypes were dominant, and in two of eight donors the single most frequent clonotype came from this HLA-C-restricted group. Carriers of CMV infection plus the relevant HLA type were discriminated by the cumulative frequency of public TCR beta family members in the study cohort and in an independent roughly 370-donor cohort.

The CDR3 runs 15 amino acids, cysteine and phenylalanine included. CDR3 DNA only is kept here, 45 bases in frame from base 1. Trimming takes 6 bases from V and 4 bases from J, and the germline ends sit 18 bases apart. Many counts were recorded for this clonotype. Its antigen is unknown. No much larger clone is present one base from it, and per-base qualities are unavailable. The sequencer was an Illumina HiSeq 1500. The public sequencing data were trimmed at Q25 with fastp and processed into clonotypes with MiXCR by TCRdb, which kept only in-frame beta chains. For every CDR3 protein sequence, its rows merge into one entry that carries the most common genes and DNA. Here the sample has 400,000 to 550,000 distinct CDR3 sequences; 11% occur a single time. Of the sample, 9.5% to 13% falls within the top ten clones.

Source material: PBMCs. The V and J segments used are TRBV12-3 or TRBV12-4 and TRBJ1-2; the D gene identity is not certain. This clonotype originated in a human donor in good health (CMV status not recorded). Some clones in this sample may be carry-over from other donors' samples. Here the CDR3 is given as CASSHGQAKSYGYTF. Read as DNA, the sequence is TGTGCCAGCAGCCACGGGCAGGCGAAGTCCTATGGCTACACCTTC.